This entry describes one TCR beta chain. Its antigen is undetermined. Sequencing was performed with immunoSEQ multiplex PCR; in TCRdb, only in-frame clones are kept and a portion is missing. Counted here are fewer than 200,000 clones, 86% occurring once; the ten biggest clones make up 6% to 8.5%. The CDR3 covers 17 residues. CDR1 is SGHNT and CDR2 is YENEEA in the germline V gene. Trimming removed 0 bases from V and 4 bases from J, with 18 bases in between. The data stem from a study of cytomegalovirus exposure and HLA in healthy donors. Study-level information: The 120 validation repertoires used the same platform as the roughly 700 first-cohort repertoires (as reported by a later analysis).

The donors were part of the 120-subject validation cohort, which stood apart from the approximately 670-subject first cohort. Study-wide results and caveats: Cytomegalovirus-associated status was assigned to 150 or so TCR beta chains.

The sequence came from a man aged 25 to 45 in good health and CMV-seropositive. Sequenced material: PBMCs. V and J are TRBV11-3 and TRBJ1-1, with no clear D. The CDR3 DNA follows: TGTGCCAGCAGCTTAGACCCCGGAGTAAGGTGGCGCACTGAAGCTTTCTTT. Amino acids: CASSLDPGVRWRTEAFF.